This TCR beta chain is from a study of regulatory T cells in long-lasting Graves disease. General observations from the study: Patients with persistent disease showed a bias toward TRBV28, TRBJ1-2 and TRBJ2-5.

This clonotype was seen a handful of times. Antigen unknown. The germline V gene has CDR1 LNHNV and CDR2 YYDKDF (reference sequence). The length of the CDR3 is 15 residues. V lost 0 bases, J lost 9 bases, and 8 bases stayed unmatched. Time point noted: newly diagnosed GD, antithyroid drugs for less than 3 months. PBMCs provided the RNA from which the TCR library was made. Through Arm-PCR of CDR3 regions and iRepertoire HTBI primers, TCR beta libraries were built. Using its own MiXCR run on the multiplex PCR reads, TCRdb lists one record per CDR3 protein. Of about 540,000 distinct CDR3 sequences listed, roughly 13% are singletons. These same data were also listed under a study on T cells in Graves' hyperthyroidism and ophthalmopathy. As that report states: The definition of stable Graves' hyperthyroidism was no ophthalmopathy progression within 18 months. RT-PCR in the first round (using the HTBI primer set) targeted the TCR CDR3. Model-based prediction identified ophthalmopathy a median 6.5 months prior to its onset.

The genes are TRBV15 and TRBJ2-1; 7 bases match TRBD2. This receptor was identified in a man aged 30 to 39 with Graves disease. The source material was peripheral blood mononuclear cells (PBMCs), sampled at new diagnosis, from a patient treated with antithyroid drugs. Written as DNA, the CDR3 is TGTGCCACCAGCAGAGATAGTAGGACTAGTCTTGAGCAGTTCTTC. Translating it yields CATSRDSRTSLEQFF.